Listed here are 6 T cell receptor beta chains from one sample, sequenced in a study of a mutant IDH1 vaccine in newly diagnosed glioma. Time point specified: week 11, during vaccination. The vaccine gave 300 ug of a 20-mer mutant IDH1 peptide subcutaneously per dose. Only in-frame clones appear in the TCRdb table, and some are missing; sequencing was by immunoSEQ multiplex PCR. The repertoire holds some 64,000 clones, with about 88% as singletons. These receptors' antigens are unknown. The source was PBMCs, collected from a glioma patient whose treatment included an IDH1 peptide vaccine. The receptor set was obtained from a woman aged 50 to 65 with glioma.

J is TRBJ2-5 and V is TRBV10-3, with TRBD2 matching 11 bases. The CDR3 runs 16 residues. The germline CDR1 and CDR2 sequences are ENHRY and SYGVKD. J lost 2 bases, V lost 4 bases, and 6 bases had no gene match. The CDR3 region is CAISAPIAGGQETQYF. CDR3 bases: TGTGCCATCAGTGCCCCAATAGCGGGGGGGCAAGAGACCCAGTACTTC.

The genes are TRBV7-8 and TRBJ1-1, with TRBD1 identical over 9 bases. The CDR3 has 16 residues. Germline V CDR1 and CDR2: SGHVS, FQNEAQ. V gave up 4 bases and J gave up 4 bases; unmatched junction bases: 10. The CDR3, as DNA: TGTGCCAGCAGCTCCGGGACAGGGAGTTGGGGCACTGAAGCTTTCTTT. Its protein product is CASSSGTGSWGTEAFF. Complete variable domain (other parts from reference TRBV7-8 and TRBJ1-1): GAGVSQSPRYKVAKRGQDVALRCDPISGHVSLFWYQQALGQGPEFLTYFQNEAQLDKSGLPSDRFFAERPEGSVSTLKIQRTQQEDSAVYLCASSSGTGSWGTEAFFGQGTRLTVV.

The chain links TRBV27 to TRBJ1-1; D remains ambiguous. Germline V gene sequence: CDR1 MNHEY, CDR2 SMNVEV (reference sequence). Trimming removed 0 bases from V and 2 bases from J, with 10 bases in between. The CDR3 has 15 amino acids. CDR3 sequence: CASSLSGSYNTEAFF. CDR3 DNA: TGTGCCAGCAGTTTATCTGGCAGCTACAACACTGAAGCTTTCTTT.

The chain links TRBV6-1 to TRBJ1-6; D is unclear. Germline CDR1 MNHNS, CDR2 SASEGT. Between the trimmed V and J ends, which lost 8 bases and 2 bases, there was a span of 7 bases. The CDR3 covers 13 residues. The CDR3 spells CASPRAYNSPLHF. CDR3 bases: TGTGCCAGCCCCAGAGCCTATAATTCACCCCTCCACTTT.

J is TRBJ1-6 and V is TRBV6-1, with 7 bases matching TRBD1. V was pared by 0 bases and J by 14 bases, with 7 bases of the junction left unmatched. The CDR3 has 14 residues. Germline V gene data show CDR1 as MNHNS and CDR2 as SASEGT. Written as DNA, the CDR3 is TGTGCCAGCAGTGAAGCCGGACAGGCGGTCACCCTCCACTTT. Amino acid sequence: CASSEAGQAVTLHF.

In DNA form, the CDR3 reads TGTGCCAGCAGCCCCCGGACGGATGTTAATTCACCCCTCCACTTT. Protein product: CASSPRTDVNSPLHF. The gene calls are TRBV7-2 and TRBJ1-6; D is unclear. The V gene lost 5 bases and the J gene lost 6 bases, with 14 bases spanning the gap. CDR3 length: 15 amino acids. Germline V gene sequence: CDR1 SGHTA, CDR2 FQGNSA.